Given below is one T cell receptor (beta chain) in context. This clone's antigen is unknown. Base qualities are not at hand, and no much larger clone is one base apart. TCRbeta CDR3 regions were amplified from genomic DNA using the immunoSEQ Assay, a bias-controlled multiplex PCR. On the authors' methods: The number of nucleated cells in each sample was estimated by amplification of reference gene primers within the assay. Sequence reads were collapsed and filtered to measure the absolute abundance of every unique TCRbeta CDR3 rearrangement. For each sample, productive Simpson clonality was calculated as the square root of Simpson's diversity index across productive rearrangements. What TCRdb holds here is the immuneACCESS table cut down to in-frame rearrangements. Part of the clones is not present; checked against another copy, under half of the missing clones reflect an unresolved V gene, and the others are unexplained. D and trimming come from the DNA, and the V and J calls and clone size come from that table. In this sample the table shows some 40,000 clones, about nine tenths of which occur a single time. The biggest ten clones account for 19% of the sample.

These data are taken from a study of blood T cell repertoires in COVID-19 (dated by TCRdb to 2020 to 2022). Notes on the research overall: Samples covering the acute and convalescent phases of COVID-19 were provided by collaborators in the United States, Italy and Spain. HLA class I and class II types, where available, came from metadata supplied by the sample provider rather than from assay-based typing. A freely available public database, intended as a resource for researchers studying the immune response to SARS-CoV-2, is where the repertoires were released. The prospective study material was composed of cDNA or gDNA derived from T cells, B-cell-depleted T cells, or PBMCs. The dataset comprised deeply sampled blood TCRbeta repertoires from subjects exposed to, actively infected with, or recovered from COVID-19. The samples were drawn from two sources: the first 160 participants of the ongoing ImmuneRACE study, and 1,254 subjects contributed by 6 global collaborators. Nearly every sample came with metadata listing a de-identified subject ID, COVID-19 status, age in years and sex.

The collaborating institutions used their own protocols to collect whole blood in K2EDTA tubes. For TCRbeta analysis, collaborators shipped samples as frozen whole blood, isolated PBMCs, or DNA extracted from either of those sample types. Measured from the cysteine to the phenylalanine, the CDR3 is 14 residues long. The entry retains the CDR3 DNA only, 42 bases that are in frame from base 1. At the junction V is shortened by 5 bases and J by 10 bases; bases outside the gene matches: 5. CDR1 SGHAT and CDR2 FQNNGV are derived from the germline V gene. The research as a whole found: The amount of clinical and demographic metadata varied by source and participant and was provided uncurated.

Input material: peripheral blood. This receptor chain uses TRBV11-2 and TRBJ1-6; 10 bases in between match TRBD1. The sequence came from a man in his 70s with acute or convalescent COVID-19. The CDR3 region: CASSRDRGASPLHF. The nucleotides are TGTGCCAGCAGCAGGGACAGGGGTGCATCACCCCTCCACTTT.